What follows are 30 T cell receptor beta chains derived from one specimen sequenced in a study of vaccination effects on CD4 cells after COVID-19. The assay was immunoSEQ multiplex PCR, and TCRdb's table has in-frame clones only and misses some. Of 17,000 or so clones listed, 65% to 75% are singletons. With the ViraFEST assay, the study expanded antigen-specific CD4+ T cells using viral peptide pools, then sequenced them. Investigators separated out CD4+ T cells once around nine days of culture had passed. Sometime from March through December 2020, the person acquired a SARS-CoV-2 infection that PCR confirmed. Each person got two doses of an mRNA SARS-CoV-2 vaccine, BNT162b2 or mRNA-1273. Antigen specificity for these receptors is unknown. Sequenced material: CD4+ T cells from PBMCs cultured with SARS-CoV-2 spike peptides, taken after COVID-19 vaccination. The receptor source for this set is a human donor who had a prior SARS-CoV-2 infection.

The chain couples TRBV19 to TRBJ1-5; possible D gene TRBD1, 6 bases. V was cut by 3 bases and J by 5 bases, with 14 bases left in between. The V gene's germline CDR1 is LNHDA and CDR2 SQIVND (reference sequence). The CDR3 consists of 15 residues. The CDR3 spells CASSIGGGDHQPQHF. The CDR3 DNA is TGTGCCAGTAGTATTGGGGGGGGCGACCATCAGCCCCAGCATTTT.

V gene TRBV5-1 combines with J gene TRBJ2-2; perhaps TRBD1 as D (5 bases). Germline values: CDR1 SGHRS, CDR2 YFSETQ. V shed 7 bases and J shed 0 bases, with 13 bases lying between them. The CDR3 is 15 residues long. The CDR3 spells CASGRAMTNTGELFF. The DNA of the CDR3 is TGCGCCAGCGGCAGGGCGATGACGAACACCGGGGAGCTGTTTTTT.

The chain recombines TRBV11-1 with TRBJ2-7; no firm D call. Trimming cost V 0 bases and J 3 bases, with 6 bases left between them. Germline lookup yields CDR1 SGHAT and CDR2 FQDESV (reference sequence). The CDR3 is 13 amino acids. The chain's CDR3 is CASSLAKRYEQYF. CDR3 bases: TGTGCCAGCAGCTTAGCAAAGCGCTACGAGCAGTACTTC.

The CDR3 loop reads CSVESPGFRAGANVLTF. DNA for the CDR3: TGCAGCGTTGAGTCTCCGGGTTTCAGAGCTGGGGCCAACGTCCTGACTTTC. J is TRBJ2-6 and V is TRBV29-1; D call uncertain. CDR1 SQVTM and CDR2 ANQGSEA come from the germline V gene. This CDR3 spans 17 amino acids. V lost 3 bases, J lost 2 bases, and 17 bases lay in between.

The V and J genes are TRBV2 and TRBJ1-2; maybe TRBD1 (6 bases). Trimming left V 8 bases short and J 7 bases short, with 23 bases between. Germline V gene data show CDR1 as SNHLY and CDR2 as FYNNEI. This CDR3 has 15 residues. For the CDR3, the DNA is TGTGCCAGCCACACTGGGGGGGCTGGAGGATTTGGCTACACCTTC. Protein sequence: CASHTGGAGGFGYTF.

This clone was observed a handful of times. The CDR3 DNA follows: TGTGCCAGCAGCCAAGGGTTAGGTTCGGTAGTGGGTGAAAAACTGTTTTTT. Its protein is CASSQGLGSVVGEKLFF. The chain carries TRBV3-1 (or the pseudogene TRBV3-2) and TRBJ1-4, with D hard to call. Trimming pared 1 base from V and 7 bases from J, leaving 19 bases between. The CDR3 has 17 residues. The germline CDR1 and CDR2 sequences are LGHDT and YNNKEL (reference sequence).

The rearrangement links TRBV7-2 to TRBJ2-7, with TRBD2 identical over 7 bases. V shed 4 bases and J 3 bases; nucleotides not matched to a gene: 6. The CDR3 has 14 amino acids. Germline V CDR1 and CDR2: SGHTA, FQGNSA. CDR3 in DNA: TGTGCCAGCAGCTCCGGGACTAACTTCTACGAGCAGTACTTC. It translates to CASSSGTNFYEQYF.

This chain connects TRBV12-5 to TRBJ1-6; no clear D. CDR1 and CDR2 from the germline V gene are LGHNT and FRNRAP. This CDR3 spans 12 amino acids. The V end lost 2 bases, the J end lost 5 bases, and 1 base lay between the germline ends. As DNA, the CDR3 is TGTGCTAGTGGTTTGCATAATTCACCCCTCCACTTT. This translates into CASGLHNSPLHF.

This chain uses TRBV15 with TRBJ2-2; 10 bases match TRBD1. V was pared by 4 bases and J by 4 bases, with 3 bases of the junction left unmatched. This CDR3 contains 15 residues. Germline CDR1 is LNHNV and CDR2 is YYDKDF (reference sequence). The CDR3 is CATSNWDRGTGELFF. The CDR3 DNA is TGTGCCACCAGCAATTGGGACAGGGGCACCGGGGAGCTGTTTTTT.

The chain links TRBV6-5 to TRBJ1-1; no reliable D call. V lost 5 bases and J 4 bases, leaving 14 bases between the germline ends. This CDR3 has 14 amino acids. From germline, CDR1 is MNHEY and CDR2 SVGAGI. The CDR3 nucleotides read TGTGCCAGCAGTCCCTATGAGGGCCGCACTGAAGCTTTCTTT. Its protein product is CASSPYEGRTEAFF.

CDR3 protein: CASSVAAGGSYEQYF. DNA of the CDR3: TGTGCCAGCAGCGTAGCAGCGGGTGGCTCCTACGAGCAGTACTTC. The gene calls are TRBV9 and TRBJ2-7; tentative D call: TRBD2 (6 bases). The V gene's germline CDR1 is SGDLS and CDR2 YYNGEE. The germline V and J ends were trimmed by 0 bases and 0 bases, with 10 bases remaining between them. The CDR3 runs 15 residues. Based on the CDR3 plus reference TRBV9 and TRBJ2-7, the full variable domain is DSGVTQTPKHLITATGQRVTLRCSPRSGDLSVYWYQQSLDQGLQFLIQYYNGEERAKGNILERFSAQQFPDLHSELNLSSLELGDSALYFCASSVAAGGSYEQYFGPGTRLTVT.

V and J are TRBV7-6 and TRBJ2-7; D may be TRBD2 (5 bases). This CDR3 has 14 amino acids. CDR1 and CDR2 (germline): SGHVS, FNYEAQ. Trimming left V 1 base short and J 3 bases short, with 10 bases between. The CDR3 loop is CASSLVGLLYEQYF. The CDR3 DNA reads as TGTGCCAGCAGCTTAGTTGGACTCCTCTACGAGCAGTACTTC.

The CDR3 nucleotides read TGTGCCATCAGTGAGCCGGGACAGGGAATCTATGGCTACACCTTC. This codes for CAISEPGQGIYGYTF. The rearrangement links TRBV10-3 to TRBJ1-2, with TRBD1 matching 9 bases. This CDR3 spans 15 amino acids. V shed 2 bases, J shed 4 bases, and the junction held 5 bases outside the gene matches. Germline CDR1 ENHRY, CDR2 SYGVKD.

The J gene is TRBJ1-6, the V gene TRBV6-6; 9 nucleotides agree with TRBD1. The CDR3 is 19 amino acids. Germline loops: CDR1 MNHNY, CDR2 SVGAGI (reference sequence). Trimming at V came to 6 bases and at J to 0 bases, leaving 12 bases not matched to a gene. CDR3 bases: TGTGCCAGCAGCCGACTGGGACAGGGTATTGGCTCCTATAATTCACCCCTCCACTTT. It yields the protein CASSRLGQGIGSYNSPLHF.

This chain joins TRBV7-8 and TRBJ2-1; 11 nucleotides line up with TRBD2. The germline gives CDR1 SGHVS, CDR2 FQNEAQ. CDR3 size: 15 residues. V was clipped by 5 bases and J by 9 bases; unmatched bases: 9. The CDR3 nucleotides read TGTGCCAGCAGCACTGGACTAGCGGGTTCGGGTGAGCAGTTCTTC. The encoded protein is CASSTGLAGSGEQFF.

The chain combines TRBV19 with TRBJ2-3; 7 nucleotides agree with TRBD2. Germline-derived CDR1 and CDR2 are LNHDA and SQIVND (reference sequence). Trimming removed 9 bases from V and 6 bases from J; junction bases left unmatched: 18. The CDR3 runs to 16 residues. DNA for the CDR3: TGTGCCAGACGATCCCTCGGGGGGAGGGCGGGGGATACGCAGTATTTT. Translating gives CARRSLGGRAGDTQYF.

The sample holds a few counts of this clone. The CDR3 region has the DNA TGTGCCAGCAGTTACTCTCCGGTTCCCTCCTACGAGCAGTACTTC. Residues: CASSYSPVPSYEQYF. V is TRBV6-5 and J is TRBJ2-7; no clear D gene. V was shortened by 0 bases and J by 0 bases, with 9 bases between the two germline ends. Germline CDR1 MNHEY, CDR2 SVGAGI. The CDR3 totals 15 residues.

Only a few counts were recorded for this clone. The J gene is TRBJ1-1, the V gene TRBV6-6; 8 positions match TRBD1. J was trimmed by 0 bases and V by 6 bases; bases with no gene match: 9. Germline loops: CDR1 MNHNY, CDR2 SVGAGI (reference sequence). This CDR3 contains 16 residues. CDR3 protein: CASSIGTGLMNTEAFF. Written as DNA, the CDR3 is TGTGCCAGCAGCATCGGGACAGGCCTCATGAACACTGAAGCTTTCTTT.

The J gene is TRBJ2-1, the V gene TRBV19; TRBD1 is a possible D gene (6 bases). Trimming took off 5 bases at V and 1 base at J, with 12 bases between the two ends. The CDR3 has 15 amino acids. Germline lookup yields CDR1 LNHDA and CDR2 SQIVND (reference sequence). CDR3 residues: CASSERQGSYNEQFF. The CDR3 nucleotides are TGTGCCAGTAGTGAGCGGCAGGGGTCCTACAATGAGCAGTTCTTC.

This clone is labeled medium-sized. The chain carries TRBV2 and TRBJ2-5; 7 nucleotides match TRBD1. V lost 6 bases and J lost 10; bases outside the gene matches: 11. The CDR3 has 13 amino acids. The germline V gene encodes CDR1 SNHLY and CDR2 FYNNEI. Here the CDR3 reads CASRENRGVSQYF. CDR3 coding DNA: TGTGCCAGCAGGGAGAACAGGGGTGTCAGCCAGTACTTC.

The chain combines TRBV30 with TRBJ1-1, with 8 nucleotides matching TRBD1. The CDR3 is 13 residues long. Looked up from germline, CDR1 is GTSNPN and CDR2 is SVGIG (reference sequence). V trimming: 5 bases; J trimming: 4 bases; junction bases outside the gene matches: 6. CDR3 sequence: CAWGRDRGTEAFF. As DNA, the CDR3 is TGTGCCTGGGGGAGAGACAGGGGCACTGAAGCTTTCTTT.

This rearrangement joins TRBV7-9 to TRBJ2-1, with 7 bases fitting TRBD2. With 2 bases clipped from V and 4 bases from J, the junction kept 5 bases outside the gene matches. From germline, CDR1 is SEHNR and CDR2 FQNEAQ (reference sequence). This CDR3 has 15 residues. The DNA of the CDR3 is TGTGCCAGCAGCTTACGGGGGGATTTTTACAATGAGCAGTTCTTC. This encodes CASSLRGDFYNEQFF.

By share, this clone counts as medium-sized (0.01 to 0.1%). The chain uses TRBV30 and TRBJ1-6, with 8 bases lining up with TRBD1. In germline, CDR1 is GTSNPN, CDR2 SVGIG (reference sequence). Trimming at V came to 0 bases and at J to 10 bases, leaving 5 bases not matched to a gene. The CDR3 runs 14 residues. CDR3 region: CAWSVQGGGSPLHF. The CDR3 DNA is TGTGCCTGGAGTGTACAGGGGGGAGGATCACCCCTCCACTTT.

V gene TRBV30 combines with J gene TRBJ1-2; D unresolved. Germline V gene sequence: CDR1 GTSNPN, CDR2 SVGIG (reference sequence). This CDR3 has 12 residues. V was shortened by 3 bases and J by 2 bases, with 7 bases between the two germline ends. Here the CDR3 reads CAWRGLNYGYTF. CDR3 in DNA: TGTGCCTGGAGGGGCTTGAACTATGGCTACACCTTC.

This clone appeared a few times. The chain links TRBV7-2 to TRBJ2-7; 7 bases line up with TRBD2. Germline lookup yields CDR1 SGHTA and CDR2 FQGNSA. The CDR3 has 15 residues. V shed 2 bases and J 0 bases; nucleotides not matched to a gene: 4. The CDR3 nucleotides read TGTGCCAGCAGCTTAAGGCGGGGGAGCTCCTACGAGCAGTACTTC. Translating it yields CASSLRRGSSYEQYF.

In DNA form, the CDR3 reads TGTGCCAGCAGCTTAGGACTGATCTACGAGCAGTACTTC. Translating it yields CASSLGLIYEQYF. The chain couples TRBV11-1 to TRBJ2-7, with D uncertain. V shed 1 base and J shed 3 bases, with 7 bases lying between them. The CDR3 contains 13 residues. Germline values: CDR1 SGHAT, CDR2 FQDESV (reference sequence).

This clone came up a few times. V usage is TRBV6-1 and J usage is TRBJ1-5, with a tentative D call TRBD1 (5 bases). This CDR3 region has 15 residues. Trimming took 7 bases from V and 3 from J, leaving 16 bases between them. Germline V gives CDR1 MNHNS, CDR2 SASEGT. CDR3 sequence reads: CASTEPDSVNQPQHF. The CDR3 DNA reads TGTGCCAGCACCGAACCCGACAGTGTCAATCAGCCCCAGCATTTT.

The rearrangement joins TRBV7-3 to TRBJ2-2; no reliable D call. V dropped 4 bases and J dropped 4 bases, with 16 bases sitting between them. The germline gives CDR1 SGHTA, CDR2 FQGTGA. The length of the CDR3 is 16 residues. CDR3 coding DNA: TGTGCCAGCAGCTCAGGAAATGGTCGTGCCACCGGGGAGCTGTTTTTT. Protein product: CASSSGNGRATGELFF. The complete variable domain, with remaining parts taken from reference TRBV7-3 and TRBJ2-2, reads GAGVSQTPSNKVTEKGKYVELRCDPISGHTALYWYRQSLGQGPEFLIYFQGTGAADDSGLPNDRFFAVRPEGSVSTLKIQRTERGDSAVYLCASSSGNGRATGELFFGEGSRLTVL.

This clone was found once. V gene TRBV9 combines with J gene TRBJ2-1; 9 bases match TRBD2. CDR1 and CDR2 from the germline V gene are SGDLS and YYNGEE. V gave up 4 bases and J gave up 3 bases; unmatched junction bases: 5. This CDR3 is built from 15 residues. CDR3 sequence (DNA): TGTGCCAGCAGCACCGGACTAGCGTTCTACAATGAGCAGTTCTTC. Translated, it gives CASSTGLAFYNEQFF.

The chain uses TRBV10-3 and TRBJ2-2; tentatively, D is TRBD1 or TRBD2 (6 bases each). Germline CDR1 is ENHRY and CDR2 is SYGVKD. V lost 3 bases and J lost 3, with 14 bases in between. This CDR3 contains 16 residues. CDR3 bases: TGTGCCATCAGTGATCTTGCGGGGACATACACCGGGGAGCTGTTTTTT. Amino acids: CAISDLAGTYTGELFF.